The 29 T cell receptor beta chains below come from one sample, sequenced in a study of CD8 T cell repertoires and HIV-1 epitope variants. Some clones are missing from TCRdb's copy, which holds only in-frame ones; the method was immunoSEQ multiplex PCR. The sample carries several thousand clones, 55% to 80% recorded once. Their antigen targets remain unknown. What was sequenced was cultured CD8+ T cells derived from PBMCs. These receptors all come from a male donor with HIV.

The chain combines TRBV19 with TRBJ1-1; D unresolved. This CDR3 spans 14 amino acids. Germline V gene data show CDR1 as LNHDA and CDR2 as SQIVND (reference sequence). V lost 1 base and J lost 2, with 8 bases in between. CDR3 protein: CASSIASSNTEAFF. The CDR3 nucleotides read TGTGCCAGTAGTATAGCCAGTTCCAACACTGAAGCTTTCTTT. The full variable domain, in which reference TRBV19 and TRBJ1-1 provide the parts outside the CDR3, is DGGITQSPKYLFRKEGQNVTLSCEQNLNHDAMYWYRQDPGQGLRLIYYSQIVNDFQKGDIAEGYSVSREKKESFPLTVTSAQKNPTAFYLCASSIASSNTEAFFGQGTRLTVV.

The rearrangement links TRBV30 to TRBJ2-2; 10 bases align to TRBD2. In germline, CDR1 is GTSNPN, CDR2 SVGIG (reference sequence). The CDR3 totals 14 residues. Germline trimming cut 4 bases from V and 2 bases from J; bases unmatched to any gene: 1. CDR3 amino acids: CAWTSGGNTGELFF. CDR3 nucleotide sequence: TGTGCCTGGACTAGCGGGGGCAACACCGGGGAGCTGTTTTTT.

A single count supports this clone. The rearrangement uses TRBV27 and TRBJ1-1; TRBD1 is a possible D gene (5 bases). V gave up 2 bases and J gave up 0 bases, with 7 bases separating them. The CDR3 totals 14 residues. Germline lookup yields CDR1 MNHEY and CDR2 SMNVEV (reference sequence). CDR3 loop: CASSLKGLNTEAFF. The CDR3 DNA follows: TGTGCCAGCAGTTTAAAGGGACTGAACACTGAAGCTTTCTTT.

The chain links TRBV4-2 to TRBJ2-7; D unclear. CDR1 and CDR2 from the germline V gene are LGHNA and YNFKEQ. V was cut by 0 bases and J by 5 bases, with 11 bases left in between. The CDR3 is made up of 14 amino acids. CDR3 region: CASSQDRVLNEQYF. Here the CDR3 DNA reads TGTGCCAGCAGCCAAGATAGGGTGCTGAACGAGCAGTACTTC.

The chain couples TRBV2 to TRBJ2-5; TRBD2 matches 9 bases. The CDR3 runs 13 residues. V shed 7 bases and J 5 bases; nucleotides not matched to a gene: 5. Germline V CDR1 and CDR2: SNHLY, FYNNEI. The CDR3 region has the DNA TGTGCCAGCATCCTGGGACTAGCTGAGACCCAGTACTTC. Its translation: CASILGLAETQYF.

The CDR3 is CASSSGPTYQETQYF. The CDR3 coding sequence is TGTGCCAGCAGCTCCGGACCTACGTACCAAGAGACCCAGTACTTC. The chain is built from TRBV7-7 and TRBJ2-5, with no clear D. Germline assignment: CDR1 SSHAT and CDR2 FNYEAQ (reference sequence). The CDR3 length is 15 residues. V was trimmed by 4 bases and J by 0 bases, leaving 12 bases between them.

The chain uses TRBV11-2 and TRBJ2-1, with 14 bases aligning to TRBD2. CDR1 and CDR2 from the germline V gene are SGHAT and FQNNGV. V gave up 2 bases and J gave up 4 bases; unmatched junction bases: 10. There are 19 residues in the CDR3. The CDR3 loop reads CASSLSGTSGSSEYNEQFF. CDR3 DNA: TGTGCCAGCAGCTTATCCGGGACTAGCGGGAGTTCGGAATACAATGAGCAGTTCTTC.

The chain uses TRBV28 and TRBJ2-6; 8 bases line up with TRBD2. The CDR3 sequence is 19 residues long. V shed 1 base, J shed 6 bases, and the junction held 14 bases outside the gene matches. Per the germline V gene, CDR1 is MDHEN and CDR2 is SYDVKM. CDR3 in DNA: TGTGCCAGCAGTTTATACGGGGATTGGGGACTAGTTCCGGCCAACGTCCTGACTTTC. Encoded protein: CASSLYGDWGLVPANVLTF.

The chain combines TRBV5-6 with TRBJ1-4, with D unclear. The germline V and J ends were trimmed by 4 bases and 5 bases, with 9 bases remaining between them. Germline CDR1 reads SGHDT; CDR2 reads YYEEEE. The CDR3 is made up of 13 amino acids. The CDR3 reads CASSRGANEKLFF. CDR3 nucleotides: TGTGCCAGCAGCCGGGGTGCGAATGAAAAACTGTTTTTT. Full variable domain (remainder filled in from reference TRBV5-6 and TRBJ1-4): DAGVTQSPTHLIKTRGQQVTLRCSPKSGHDTVSWYQQALGQGPQFIFQYYEEEERQRGNFPDRFSGHQFPNYSSELNVNALLLGDSALYLCASSRGANEKLFFGSGTQLSVL.

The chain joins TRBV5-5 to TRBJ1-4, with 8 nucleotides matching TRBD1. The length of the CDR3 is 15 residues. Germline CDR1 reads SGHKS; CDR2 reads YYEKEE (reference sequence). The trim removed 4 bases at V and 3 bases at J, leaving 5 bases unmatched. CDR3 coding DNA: TGTGCCAGCAGCCCGGACAGGGTACCTAATGAAAAACTGTTTTTT. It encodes CASSPDRVPNEKLFF.

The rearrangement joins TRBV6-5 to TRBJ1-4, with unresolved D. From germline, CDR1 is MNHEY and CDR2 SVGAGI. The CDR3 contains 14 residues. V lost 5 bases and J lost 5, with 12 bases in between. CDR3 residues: CASSKEDGNEKLFF. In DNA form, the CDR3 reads TGTGCCAGCAGTAAGGAGGACGGCAATGAAAAACTGTTTTTT.

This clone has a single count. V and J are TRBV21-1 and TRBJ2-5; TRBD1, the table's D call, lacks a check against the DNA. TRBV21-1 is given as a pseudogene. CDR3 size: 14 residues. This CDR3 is CASSKEWAGETQYF. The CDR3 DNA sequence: TGTGCCAGCAGCAAAGAGTGGGCCGGAGAGACCCAGTACTTC.

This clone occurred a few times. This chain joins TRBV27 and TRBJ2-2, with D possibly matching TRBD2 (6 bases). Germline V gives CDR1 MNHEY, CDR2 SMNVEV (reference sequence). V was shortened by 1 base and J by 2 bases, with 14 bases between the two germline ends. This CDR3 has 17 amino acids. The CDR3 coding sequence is TGTGCCAGCAGTTTATTCTCGGGCGGGGTCAACACCGGGGAGCTGTTTTTT. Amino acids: CASSLFSGGVNTGELFF.

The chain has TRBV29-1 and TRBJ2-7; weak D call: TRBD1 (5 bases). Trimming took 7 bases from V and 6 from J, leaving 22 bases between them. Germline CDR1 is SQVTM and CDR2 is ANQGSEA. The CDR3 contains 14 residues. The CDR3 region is CSALGRRGLGEQYF. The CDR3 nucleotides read TGCAGCGCCCTCGGAAGAAGGGGTTTAGGCGAGCAGTACTTC.

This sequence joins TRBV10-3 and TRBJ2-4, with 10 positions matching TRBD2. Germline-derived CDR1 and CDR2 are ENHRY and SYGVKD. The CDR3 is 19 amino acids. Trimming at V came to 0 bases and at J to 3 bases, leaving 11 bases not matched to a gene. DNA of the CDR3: TGTGCCATCAGTGAGTCGGGAAGCGGGGGGGCCTCGGGCAAAAACATTCAGTACTTC. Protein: CAISESGSGGASGKNIQYF.

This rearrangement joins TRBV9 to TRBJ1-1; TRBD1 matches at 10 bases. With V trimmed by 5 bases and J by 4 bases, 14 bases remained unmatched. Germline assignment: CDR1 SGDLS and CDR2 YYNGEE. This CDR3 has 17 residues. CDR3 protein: CASSSPGTGVISTEAFF. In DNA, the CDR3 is TGTGCCAGCAGTTCCCCCGGGACAGGGGTGATTTCCACTGAAGCTTTCTTT.

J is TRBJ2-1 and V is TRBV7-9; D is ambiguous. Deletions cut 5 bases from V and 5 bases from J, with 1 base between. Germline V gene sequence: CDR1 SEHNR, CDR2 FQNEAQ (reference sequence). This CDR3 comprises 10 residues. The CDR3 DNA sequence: TGTGCCAGCAGCCACAATGAGCAGTTCTTC. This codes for CASSHNEQFF.

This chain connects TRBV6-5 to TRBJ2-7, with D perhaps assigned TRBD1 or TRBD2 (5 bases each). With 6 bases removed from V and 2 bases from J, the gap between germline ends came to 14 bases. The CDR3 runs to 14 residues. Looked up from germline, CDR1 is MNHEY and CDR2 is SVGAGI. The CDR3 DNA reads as TGTGCCAGCAGCCCCGGGGCGATTACCTACGAGCAGTACTTC. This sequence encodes CASSPGAITYEQYF.

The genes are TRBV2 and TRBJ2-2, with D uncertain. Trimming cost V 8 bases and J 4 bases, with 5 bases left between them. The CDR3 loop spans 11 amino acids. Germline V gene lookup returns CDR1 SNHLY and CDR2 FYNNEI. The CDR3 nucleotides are TGTGCCAGCTCGTCCACCGGGGAGCTGTTTTTT. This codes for CASSSTGELFF.

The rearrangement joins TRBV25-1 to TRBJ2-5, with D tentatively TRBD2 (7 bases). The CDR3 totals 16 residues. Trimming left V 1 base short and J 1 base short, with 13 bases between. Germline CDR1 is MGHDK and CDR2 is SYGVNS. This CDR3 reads CASSEWGGGSQETQYF. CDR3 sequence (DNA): TGTGCCAGCAGTGAATGGGGCGGGGGCAGCCAAGAGACCCAGTACTTC.

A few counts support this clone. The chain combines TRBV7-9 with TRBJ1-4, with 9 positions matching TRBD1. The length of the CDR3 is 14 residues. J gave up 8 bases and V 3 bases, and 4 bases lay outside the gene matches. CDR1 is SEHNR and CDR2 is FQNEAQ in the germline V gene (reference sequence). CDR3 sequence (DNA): TGTGCCAGCAGCTTGGGGACAGGGAGAGAAAAACTGTTTTTT. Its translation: CASSLGTGREKLFF.

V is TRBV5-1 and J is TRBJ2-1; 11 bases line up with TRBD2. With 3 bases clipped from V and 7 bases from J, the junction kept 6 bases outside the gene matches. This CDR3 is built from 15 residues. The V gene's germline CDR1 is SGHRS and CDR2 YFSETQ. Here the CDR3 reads CASSSVAGGVNEQFF. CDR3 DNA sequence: TGCGCCAGCAGCTCCGTAGCGGGAGGGGTTAATGAGCAGTTCTTC.

CDR3 protein: CAISDENWGYTF. For the CDR3, the DNA is TGTGCCATCAGTGATGAAAACTGGGGCTACACCTTC. The J gene is TRBJ1-2, the V gene TRBV10-3; no definite D call. The CDR3 length is 12 residues. Germline CDR1 is ENHRY and CDR2 is SYGVKD. Trimming pared 3 bases from V and 8 bases from J, leaving 10 bases between.

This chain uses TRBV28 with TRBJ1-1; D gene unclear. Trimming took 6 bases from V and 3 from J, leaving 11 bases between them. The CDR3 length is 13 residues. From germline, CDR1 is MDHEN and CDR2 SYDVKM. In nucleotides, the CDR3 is TGTGCCAGCAGCCCCTCTGGGTACACTGAAGCTTTCTTT. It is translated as CASSPSGYTEAFF.

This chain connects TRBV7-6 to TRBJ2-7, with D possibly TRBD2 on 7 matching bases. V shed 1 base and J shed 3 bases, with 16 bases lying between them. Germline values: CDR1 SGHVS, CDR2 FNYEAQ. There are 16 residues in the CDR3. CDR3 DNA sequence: TGTGCCAGCAGCTTAGGGTTTCCGGGGGGCAACTACGAGCAGTACTTC. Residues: CASSLGFPGGNYEQYF. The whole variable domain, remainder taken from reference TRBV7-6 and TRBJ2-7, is GAGVSQSPRYKVTKRGQDVALRCDPISGHVSLYWYRQALGQGPEFLTYFNYEAQQDKSGLPNDRFSAERPEGSISTLTIQRTEQRDSAMYRCASSLGFPGGNYEQYFGPGTRLTVT.

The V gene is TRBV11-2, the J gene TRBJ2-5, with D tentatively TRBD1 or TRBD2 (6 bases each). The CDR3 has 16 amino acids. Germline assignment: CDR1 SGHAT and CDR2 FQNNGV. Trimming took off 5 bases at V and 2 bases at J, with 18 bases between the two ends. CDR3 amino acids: CASSPPNRGAQETQYF. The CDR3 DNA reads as TGTGCCAGCAGCCCCCCTAATAGGGGGGCACAAGAGACCCAGTACTTC. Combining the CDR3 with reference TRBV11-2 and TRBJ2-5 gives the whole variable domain EAGVAQSPRYKIIEKRQSVAFWCNPISGHATLYWYQQILGQGPKLLIQFQNNGVVDDSQLPKDRFSAERLKGVDSTLKIQPAKLEDSAVYLCASSPPNRGAQETQYFGPGTRLLVL.

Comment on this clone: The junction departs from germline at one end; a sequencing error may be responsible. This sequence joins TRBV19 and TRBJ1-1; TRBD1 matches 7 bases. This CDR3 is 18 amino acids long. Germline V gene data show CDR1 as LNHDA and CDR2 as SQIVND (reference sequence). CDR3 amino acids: CASSPIEDRDRGNTKAFF. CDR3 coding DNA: TGTGCCAGTAGTCCCATAGAGGACCGGGACAGAGGGAACACTAAAGCTTTCTTT.

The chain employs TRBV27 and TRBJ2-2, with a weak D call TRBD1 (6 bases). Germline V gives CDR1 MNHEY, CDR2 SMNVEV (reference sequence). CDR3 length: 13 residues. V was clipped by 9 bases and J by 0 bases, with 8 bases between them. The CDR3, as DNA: TGTGCCAGTCAGGGGACGAACACCGGGGAGCTGTTTTTT. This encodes CASQGTNTGELFF.

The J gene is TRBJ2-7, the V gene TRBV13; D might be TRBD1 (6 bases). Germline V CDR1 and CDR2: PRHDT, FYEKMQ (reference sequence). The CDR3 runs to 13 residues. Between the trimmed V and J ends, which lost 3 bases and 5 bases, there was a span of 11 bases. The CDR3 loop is CASSLTGKNEQYF. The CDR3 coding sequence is TGTGCCAGCAGCTTGACAGGCAAGAACGAGCAGTACTTC.